Following are 6 T cell receptor beta chains from one sample sequenced in a study of response to subunit inactivated influenza vaccine. TCRdb reprocessed the RT-PCR reads via MiXCR and lists one record per CDR3 protein. Found here are around 530,000 distinct CDR3 sequences, around 11% of them singletons; the top ten hold roughly a tenth. The specimen comprised PBMCs from blood, sampled on the day of vaccination. Receptor source: a man aged 45 to 65 who received an inactivated influenza vaccine.

The J gene is TRBJ2-4, the V gene TRBV4-3, with D unresolved. Per the germline V gene, CDR1 is LGHNA and CDR2 is YSLEER. The length of the CDR3 is 12 residues. Trimming stripped 0 bases from V and 13 bases from J, with 10 bases between. The CDR3 DNA sequence: TGCGCCAGCAGCCAAGACCGGTCTCGGCAGTACTTC. As protein: CASSQDRSRQYF.

This rearrangement joins TRBV4-2 to TRBJ2-5, with 9 bases aligning to TRBD2. With 0 bases clipped from V and 1 base from J, the junction kept 3 bases outside the gene matches. Germline CDR1 and CDR2: LGHNA and YNFKEQ. This CDR3 is built from 16 residues. Written as DNA, the CDR3 is TGTGCCAGCAGCCAAGAGTTGACTAGCGGCCAAGAGACCCAGTACTTC. Its translation is CASSQELTSGQETQYF.

This clonotype was observed a handful of times. This chain links TRBV7-9 with TRBJ2-2; 9 bases line up with TRBD1. This CDR3 has 16 residues. Trimming removed 4 bases from V and 8 bases from J; junction bases left unmatched: 11. Germline V lookup: CDR1 SEHNR, CDR2 FQNEAQ (reference sequence). The CDR3: CASSSGQGSTLGELFF. Written as DNA, the CDR3 is TGTGCCAGCAGCTCGGGACAGGGCAGTACTCTAGGGGAGCTGTTTTTT.

In this sample, this clonotype turned up a few times. The genes are TRBV4-1 and TRBJ2-1; 10 nucleotides align to TRBD2. In germline, CDR1 is MGHRA, CDR2 YSYEKL. The CDR3 sequence is 16 residues long. The V gene end was trimmed by 1 base and the J gene end by 3 bases; junction bases not matched to a gene: 3. CDR3 nucleotides: TGCGCCAGCAGCCAAGTGGGACTAGCGAGCTACAATGAGCAGTTCTTC. Its protein is CASSQVGLASYNEQFF.

The V gene is TRBV6-2 or TRBV6-3, the J gene TRBJ1-4; 8 nucleotides align to TRBD1. Germline CDR1 is MNHEY and CDR2 is SVGEGT. V shed 6 bases, J shed 10 bases, and the junction held 13 bases outside the gene matches. This CDR3 has 15 amino acids. DNA of the CDR3: TGTGCCAGCAGCCTACTACCAGGGGGCGCGGGAAAACTGTTTTTT. Its protein is CASSLLPGGAGKLFF.

The chain is built from TRBV10-3 and TRBJ1-6; 9 positions match TRBD1. This CDR3 region has 15 residues. J was trimmed by 5 bases and V by 6 bases; bases with no gene match: 5. Per germline, CDR1 ENHRY and CDR2 SYGVKD. The CDR3 nucleotides read TGTGCCATCAGGGGGACAGGGAGTAATAATTCACCCCTCCACTTT. It translates to CAIRGTGSNNSPLHF.